A single sample is the source of the 31 T cell receptor beta chains below, sequenced in a study of shared clonotypes between healthy human individuals. Sequencing was performed with immunoSEQ multiplex PCR; in TCRdb, only in-frame clones are kept and a portion is missing. This sample has more than 2 million clones; approximately 96% occur once, and the top ten carry approximately 0.13%. Sequenced sample: naive CD4+ T cells sorted from blood. Subset described: CD45RA+ positively selected. These receptors came from a man aged 18 to 29 in good health.

V and J are TRBV19 and TRBJ1-4; possible D gene TRBD1, 5 bases. The CDR3 sequence is 13 residues long. Germline V lookup: CDR1 LNHDA, CDR2 SQIVND (reference sequence). CDR3: CAVGQDRGEKLFF. The CDR3 DNA is TGTGCTGTAGGGCAAGATAGGGGAGAAAAACTGTTTTTT.

Comments on this clone: Other DNA sequences in the same sample also yield this CDR3. V usage is TRBV4-1 and J usage is TRBJ2-2; no clear D gene. Per the germline V gene, CDR1 is MGHRA and CDR2 is YSYEKL. The CDR3 extends over 15 amino acids. Trimming took 3 bases from V and 2 from J, leaving 10 bases between them. CDR3 DNA: TGCGCCAGCAGCCAGTTAAGGTTAAACACCGGGGAGCTGTTTTTT. The encoded protein is CASSQLRLNTGELFF.

The genes are TRBV18 and TRBJ1-4; no reliable D call. The J call could be wrong; TRBJ2-2 is a better fit for the DNA end. Per the germline V gene, CDR1 is KGHSH and CDR2 is LQKENI. The CDR3 spans 12 residues. For the CDR3, the DNA is TGTGCCAGCTCACCACCGACCGGGGAGCTGTTTTTT. Amino acids: CASSPPTGELFF.

This clone was counted once. V gene TRBV5-4 combines with J gene TRBJ2-5; 10 bases are a match to TRBD2. This CDR3 spans 14 amino acids. Germline loops: CDR1 SGHNT, CDR2 YYREEE (reference sequence). The J segment lost 5 bases and the V segment lost 4 bases, leaving 5 bases of the junction unmatched. CDR3 bases: TGTGCCAGCAGCCGCGAGGGACTAGCGGAGACCCAGTACTTC. Translating it yields CASSREGLAETQYF.

This clone was counted once. The rearrangement uses TRBV4-2 and TRBJ2-3; the D call may be TRBD1 or TRBD2 (5 bases each). Germline lookup yields CDR1 LGHNA and CDR2 YNFKEQ. The germline V and J ends were trimmed by 4 bases and 5 bases, with 16 bases remaining between them. This CDR3 is built from 15 residues. Here the CDR3 reads CASSPEGGREDTQYF. The CDR3, as DNA: TGTGCCAGCAGCCCTGAGGGTGGCAGGGAAGATACGCAGTATTTT.

The CDR3 region has the DNA TGCAGTCGGCAGGGACTCGGAGAGACCCAGTACTTC. Its protein product is CSRQGLGETQYF. The genes are TRBV29-1 and TRBJ2-5; tentative D call: TRBD2 (6 bases). Germline CDR1 SQVTM, CDR2 ANQGSEA. The CDR3 is made up of 12 amino acids.

This clone was detected only once. The genes are TRBV6-1 and TRBJ2-7, with D perhaps matching TRBD2 (5 bases). CDR1 and CDR2 from the germline V gene are MNHNS and SASEGT. The ends were cut back, 7 bases at V and 0 bases at J, with 7 bases in the middle. The CDR3 totals 12 residues. Here the CDR3 reads CASIAGSYEQYF. As DNA, the CDR3 is TGTGCCAGCATCGCGGGCTCCTACGAGCAGTACTTC.

The chain joins TRBV2 to TRBJ2-7; D is unclear. Per germline, CDR1 SNHLY and CDR2 FYNNEI. CDR3 size: 13 residues. Deletions cut 10 bases from V and 3 bases from J, with 16 bases between. The CDR3 DNA is TGTGCCACCTCCGGGTGGCGTGACTACGAGCAGTACTTC. The encoded protein is CATSGWRDYEQYF.

The J gene is TRBJ2-7, the V gene TRBV30, with TRBD1 matching 10 bases. Germline V gene data show CDR1 as GTSNPN and CDR2 as SVGIG (reference sequence). The CDR3 spans 14 residues. V lost 1 base to trimming and J lost 6 bases; unmatched junction nucleotides: 6. DNA for the CDR3: TGTGCCTGGAGTGGGGGGACAGGGGTAAGCGAGCAGTACTTC. Protein: CAWSGGTGVSEQYF. Full variable domain (outside the CDR3, taken from reference TRBV30 and TRBJ2-7): SQTIHQWPATLVQPVGSPLSLECTVEGTSNPNLYWYRQAAGRGLQLLFYSVGIGQISSEVPQNLSASRPQDRQFILSSKKLLLSDSGFYLCAWSGGTGVSEQYFGPGTRLTVT.

This clone has a single count. The genes are TRBV10-3 and TRBJ2-1; 11 nucleotides align to TRBD2. Germline V lookup: CDR1 ENHRY, CDR2 SYGVKD. This CDR3 has 14 residues. The V gene end was trimmed by 11 bases and the J gene end by 6 bases; junction bases not matched to a gene: 9. The CDR3 coding sequence is TGTGCCGCCTGGAGGGGGACTAGCGGCAATGAGCAGTTCTTC. It specifies CAAWRGTSGNEQFF.

This chain links TRBV5-4 with TRBJ2-7; 12 bases match TRBD2. CDR1 SGHNT and CDR2 YYREEE come from the germline V gene (reference sequence). After removal of 0 bases from V and 3 bases from J, the junction contained 1 base not matched to a gene. This CDR3 region has 15 residues. CDR3 protein: CASSLGTSGIYEQYF. The CDR3 DNA reads as TGTGCCAGCAGCTTGGGGACTAGCGGGATCTACGAGCAGTACTTC.

Comments on this clone: The junction departs from germline at one end; a sequencing error may be responsible. This chain uses TRBV18 with TRBJ2-3; 9 bases are shared with TRBD2. Germline V CDR1 and CDR2: KGHSH, LQKENI. The CDR3 has 16 amino acids. The CDR3 sequence is CASSPYSGGPVDTQYF. In nucleotides, the CDR3 is TGTGCCAGTTCACCGTATAGCGGGGGTCCGGTGGATACGCAGTATTTT.

V and J are TRBV11-2 and TRBJ1-5, with D possibly TRBD1 on 5 matching bases. V was shortened by 2 bases and J by 5 bases, with 13 bases between the two germline ends. Germline loops: CDR1 SGHAT, CDR2 FQNNGV. This CDR3 contains 15 residues. DNA of the CDR3: TGTGCCAGCAGCTTAACGGGGCGGGGGGATCAGCCCCAGCATTTT. It is translated as CASSLTGRGDQPQHF.

The chain employs TRBV11-2 and TRBJ2-1; no clear D gene. CDR1 is SGHAT and CDR2 is FQNNGV in the germline V gene. V was clipped by 2 bases and J by 0 bases, with 8 bases between them. The CDR3 runs to 15 residues. CDR3: CASSLTVSSYNEQFF. Here the CDR3 DNA reads TGTGCCAGCAGCTTAACAGTTAGCTCCTACAATGAGCAGTTCTTC.

The gene calls are TRBV4-2 and TRBJ2-1, with a tentative D call TRBD2 (5 bases). The germline CDR1 and CDR2 sequences are LGHNA and YNFKEQ. The CDR3 loop spans 18 amino acids. V lost 3 bases and J lost 7, with 25 bases in between. For the CDR3, the DNA is TGTGCCAGCAGCCATCCCCCTTGGGCGGGTGGGATGGGGAATGAGCAGTTCTTC. This gives the protein CASSHPPWAGGMGNEQFF.

V gene TRBV18 combines with J gene TRBJ1-2; no reliable D call. The CDR3 covers 14 residues. Germline lookup yields CDR1 KGHSH and CDR2 LQKENI. V was pared by 3 bases and J by 3 bases, with 11 bases between. CDR3 residues: CASSPPTQYYGYTF. Here the CDR3 DNA reads TGTGCCAGCTCACCGCCGACACAGTACTATGGCTACACCTTC.

The V call is TRBV25-1, the J call TRBJ1-6; D unclear. The ends were cut back, 2 bases at V and 11 bases at J, with 10 bases in the middle. The CDR3 sequence is 13 residues long. CDR1 MGHDK and CDR2 SYGVNS come from the germline V gene. DNA for the CDR3: TGTGCCAGCAGTGAAGGGAGTGTCACACCCCTCCACTTT. Its translation: CASSEGSVTPLHF.

The sample holds one count of this clone. The V and J genes are TRBV28 and TRBJ1-5; maybe TRBD1 (5 bases). This CDR3 is 16 amino acids long. Trimming took 3 bases from V and 4 from J, leaving 16 bases between them. Germline V CDR1 and CDR2: MDHEN, SYDVKM. CDR3 sequence reads: CASSFSGTKGNQPQHF. The CDR3 coding sequence is TGTGCCAGCAGTTTTTCCGGGACCAAAGGGAATCAGCCCCAGCATTTT. Full variable domain (remainder filled in from reference TRBV28 and TRBJ1-5): DVKVTQSSRYLVKRTGEKVFLECVQDMDHENMFWYRQDPGLGLRLIYFSYDVKMKEKGDIPEGYSVSREKKERFSLILESASTNQTSMYLCASSFSGTKGNQPQHFGDGTRLSIL.

This sequence joins TRBV7-2 and TRBJ1-2; D is undetermined. The germline V and J ends were trimmed by 1 base and 8 bases, with 5 bases remaining between them. The CDR3 has 11 amino acids. In germline, CDR1 is SGHTA, CDR2 FQGNSA. This CDR3 is CASSLDGGYTF. CDR3 DNA: TGTGCCAGCAGCTTAGATGGGGGCTACACCTTC.

The chain carries TRBV11-2 and TRBJ2-7; D unclear. Looked up from germline, CDR1 is SGHAT and CDR2 is FQNNGV. V shed 0 bases and J shed 3 bases, with 9 bases lying between them. This CDR3 comprises 14 residues. CDR3 sequence: CASSLEAVGYEQYF. The CDR3 DNA is TGTGCCAGCAGCTTAGAGGCGGTGGGCTACGAGCAGTACTTC.

Of note for this clone: In the same sample, other DNA sequences code for this CDR3. J is TRBJ1-1 and V is TRBV7-8; D remains ambiguous. The CDR3 is 15 residues long. The germline gives CDR1 SGHVS, CDR2 FQNEAQ. The V and J ends lost 1 base and 0 bases respectively, with 9 bases between them. Written as DNA, the CDR3 is TGTGCCAGCAGCTTAGTGGGCGGCATGAACACTGAAGCTTTCTTT. Its protein is CASSLVGGMNTEAFF.

J is TRBJ1-3 and V is TRBV7-8; tentatively, D is TRBD1 (5 bases). The CDR3 is 16 amino acids. V was clipped by 5 bases and J by 0 bases, with 14 bases between them. The germline V gene encodes CDR1 SGHVS and CDR2 FQNEAQ. The CDR3 DNA is TGTGCCAGCAGCACCACAAGGGGAAACTCTGGAAACACCATATATTTT. The encoded protein is CASSTTRGNSGNTIYF.

The chain couples TRBV18 to TRBJ1-3; 10 nucleotides match TRBD1. Looked up from germline, CDR1 is KGHSH and CDR2 is LQKENI. Trimming removed 4 bases from V and 3 bases from J; junction bases left unmatched: 3. The CDR3 has 15 residues. The CDR3 nucleotides read TGTGCCAGCTCACGGGACAGGGGACTTGGAAACACCATATATTTT. Translated: CASSRDRGLGNTIYF.

This clone appeared a few times. The V and J genes are TRBV5-6 and TRBJ1-2; D unresolved. Deletions cut 1 base from V and 4 bases from J, with 14 bases between. The CDR3 has 15 amino acids. The germline V gene encodes CDR1 SGHDT and CDR2 YYEEEE. This CDR3 is CASSLWSGVIYGYTF. CDR3 DNA: TGTGCCAGCAGCTTGTGGAGTGGCGTGATCTATGGCTACACCTTC.

As to this clone: Other DNA sequences in this sample translate to the same CDR3. The rearrangement joins TRBV18 to TRBJ2-7, with a tentative D call TRBD1 (6 bases). Germline lookup yields CDR1 KGHSH and CDR2 LQKENI. This CDR3 contains 14 residues. The germline V and J ends were trimmed by 3 bases and 3 bases, with 12 bases remaining between them. The CDR3 coding sequence is TGTGCCAGCTCACCCCAGACAGGAGTCTACGAGCAGTACTTC. As protein: CASSPQTGVYEQYF.

The gene calls are TRBV29-1 and TRBJ2-3; TRBD2 agrees at 8 bases. The CDR3 extends over 12 amino acids. Per germline, CDR1 SQVTM and CDR2 ANQGSEA. V gave up 4 bases and J gave up 5 bases; unmatched junction bases: 2. The CDR3 spells CSVVGRVDTQYF. CDR3 coding DNA: TGCAGCGTTGTCGGGAGGGTAGATACGCAGTATTTT.

This sequence joins TRBV5-6 and TRBJ1-4; the D is unclear. This CDR3 has 15 amino acids. The germline CDR1 and CDR2 sequences are SGHDT and YYEEEE. V was shortened by 4 bases and J by 0 bases, with 10 bases between the two germline ends. CDR3 bases: TGTGCCAGCAGCGTTTGGTACTCAACTAATGAAAAACTGTTTTTT. The encoded protein is CASSVWYSTNEKLFF.

V is TRBV6-6 and J is TRBJ2-3; 8 bases align to TRBD2. The length of the CDR3 is 16 residues. V trimming: 0 bases; J trimming: 4 bases; junction bases outside the gene matches: 6. Germline-derived CDR1 and CDR2 are MNHNY and SVGAGI (reference sequence). DNA of the CDR3: TGTGCCAGCAGTTACTCAGCGGGAGTAGGTGCAGATACGCAGTATTTT. Its translation: CASSYSAGVGADTQYF.

Only a few counts were recorded for this clone. This CDR3 is also generated by other DNA sequences in the sample. The rearrangement uses TRBV18 and TRBJ2-5, with a possible D match to TRBD2 (6 bases). CDR1 and CDR2 from the germline V gene are KGHSH and LQKENI. V dropped 4 bases and J dropped 4 bases, with 13 bases sitting between them. The CDR3 is made up of 14 amino acids. The CDR3 sequence is CASSRAGLGETQYF. Written as DNA, the CDR3 is TGTGCCAGCTCACGGGCGGGATTGGGAGAGACCCAGTACTTC.

J is TRBJ1-3 and V is TRBV9; the D is unclear. CDR1 is SGDLS, CDR2 YYNGEE, per germline. The CDR3 runs to 12 residues. V gave up 3 bases and J gave up 0 bases, with 1 base separating them. The chain's CDR3 is CASSGSGNTIYF. CDR3 coding DNA: TGTGCCAGCAGCGGCTCTGGAAACACCATATATTTT. The entire variable domain, with the rest obtained from reference TRBV9 and TRBJ1-3, is as follows: DSGVTQTPKHLITATGQRVTLRCSPRSGDLSVYWYQQSLDQGLQFLIQYYNGEERAKGNILERFSAQQFPDLHSELNLSSLELGDSALYFCASSGSGNTIYFGEGSWLTVV.

The V and J genes are TRBV6-5 and TRBJ1-1; tentative D call: TRBD1 (5 bases). The V end was cut by 3 bases, the J end by 8 bases, with 10 bases between. This CDR3 region has 12 residues. CDR1 and CDR2 (germline): MNHEY, SVGAGI. The CDR3 nucleotides are TGTGCCAGCAGTTATTCGGGACTGGAAGCTTTCTTT. It codes for CASSYSGLEAFF.